These 21 T cell receptor beta chains came from one sample sequenced in a study of blood T cell repertoires in COVID-19. Generated by immunoSEQ multiplex PCR, the TCRdb table keeps only in-frame clones and is missing some. The sample yields around 340,000 clones, about 86% seen once. The specimen was peripheral blood. These receptors were collected from a woman aged 55-69 years with COVID-19, enrolled during active disease.

V and J are TRBV5-5 and TRBJ1-1, with TRBD1 identical over 7 bases. V trimming: 4 bases; J trimming: 4 bases; junction bases outside the gene matches: 10. Germline-derived CDR1 and CDR2 are SGHKS and YYEKEE (reference sequence). The CDR3 loop spans 15 amino acids. The CDR3 nucleotides are TGTGCCAGCAGCAGAGACAGGGCCGTGGGCACTGAAGCTTTCTTT. Its translation is CASSRDRAVGTEAFF.

The rearrangement uses TRBV2 and TRBJ2-7, with D uncertain. Trimming took off 2 bases at V and 4 bases at J, with 3 bases between the two ends. Germline assignment: CDR1 SNHLY and CDR2 FYNNEI. CDR3 size: 11 residues. The DNA for the CDR3 is TGTGCCAGCAGTGAACTTTACGAGCAGTACTTC. Translation gives CASSELYEQYF.

The chain joins TRBV20-1 to TRBJ2-5; 10 bases align to TRBD2. Trimming removed 3 bases from V and 4 bases from J; junction bases left unmatched: 11. This CDR3 spans 16 amino acids. Germline CDR1 DFQATT, CDR2 SNEGSKA (reference sequence). The CDR3 protein is CSASGLAGVSGETQYF. The CDR3 coding sequence is TGCAGTGCTAGTGGCCTAGCGGGGGTGTCTGGAGAGACCCAGTACTTC.

This clone appeared a single time. CDR3: CASSQFFRNTEAFF. The CDR3 bases are TGCGCCAGCAGCCAGTTCTTTAGGAACACTGAAGCTTTCTTT. This chain joins TRBV4-3 and TRBJ1-1; D remains unclear. V was trimmed by 3 bases and J by 1 base, leaving 9 bases between them. The germline V gene has CDR1 LGHNA and CDR2 YSLEER. The CDR3 totals 14 residues.

The CDR3 reads CASSPFPSFLSTEAFF. The CDR3 DNA reads as TGCGCCAGCAGCCCTTTTCCCTCCTTCTTGAGCACTGAAGCTTTCTTT. This chain uses TRBV4-1 with TRBJ1-1, with D unclear. V was shortened by 4 bases and J by 4 bases, with 19 bases between the two germline ends. This CDR3 is built from 16 residues. Germline V gene data show CDR1 as MGHRA and CDR2 as YSYEKL.

The chain couples TRBV12-5 to TRBJ2-4, with TRBD1 matching 9 bases. Germline loops: CDR1 LGHNT, CDR2 FRNRAP. Trimming took 9 bases from V and 0 from J; bases not matched to a gene: 15. The CDR3 covers 18 residues. The CDR3 protein is CASRVRDREILAKNIQYF. The CDR3 DNA follows: TGTGCTAGCCGGGTTCGGGACAGGGAGATACTAGCCAAAAACATTCAGTACTTC.

J is TRBJ1-5 and V is TRBV5-8; D ambiguous. The CDR3 length is 15 residues. Germline V gene lookup returns CDR1 SGHTS and CDR2 YDEGEE. Trimming stripped 0 bases from V and 1 base from J, with 8 bases between. The CDR3 bases are TGTGCCAGCAGCTTGGGAGGCTGGAGCAATCAGCCCCAGCATTTT. It codes for CASSLGGWSNQPQHF.

The rearrangement joins TRBV30 to TRBJ1-2; unclear D gene. CDR3 size: 13 residues. Trimming pared 2 bases from V and 8 bases from J, leaving 15 bases between. The germline V gene encodes CDR1 GTSNPN and CDR2 SVGIG (reference sequence). DNA of the CDR3: TGTGCCTGGAGTCCCACGGGGTCGGGGGGCTACACCTTC. It translates to CAWSPTGSGGYTF.

The chain has TRBV5-4 and TRBJ1-6; D is uncertain. The CDR3 loop spans 15 amino acids. The germline V gene encodes CDR1 SGHNT and CDR2 YYREEE (reference sequence). V gave up 0 bases and J gave up 10 bases, with 14 bases separating them. The CDR3 bases are TGTGCCAGCAGCTTGGGCGGCCTCGGGAACTCACCCCTCCACTTT. Translation: CASSLGGLGNSPLHF.

This chain links TRBV28 with TRBJ2-5; TRBD2 matches 9 bases. CDR1 and CDR2 (germline): MDHEN, SYDVKM. V lost 8 bases to trimming and J lost 4 bases; unmatched junction nucleotides: 8. This CDR3 is built from 14 residues. DNA for the CDR3: TGTGCCAGCTCACCGGGACTAGCAGTAGAGACCCAGTACTTC. Translation: CASSPGLAVETQYF.

The chain joins TRBV2 to TRBJ2-7, with 7 bases identical to TRBD1. V was pared by 5 bases and J by 1 base, with 5 bases of the junction left unmatched. This CDR3 contains 14 residues. The germline V gene has CDR1 SNHLY and CDR2 FYNNEI. The CDR3 sequence: CASSTGQESYEQYF. The CDR3 DNA is TGTGCCAGCAGTACCGGACAGGAGTCCTACGAGCAGTACTTC.

This chain links TRBV27 with TRBJ2-5; tentative D call: TRBD1 (6 bases). Between the trimmed V and J ends, which lost 4 bases and 5 bases, there was a span of 17 bases. The germline CDR1 and CDR2 sequences are MNHEY and SMNVEV (reference sequence). There are 15 residues in the CDR3. The CDR3 DNA is TGTGCCAGCAGTTCTCTAGGGGGTGGGTGGGAGACCCAGTACTTC. Encoded protein: CASSSLGGGWETQYF.

The gene calls are TRBV6-5 and TRBJ1-3; TRBD1 agrees at 7 bases. This CDR3 spans 15 amino acids. The V and J ends lost 7 bases and 0 bases, in that order; junction bases with no gene match: 6. The germline CDR1 and CDR2 sequences are MNHEY and SVGAGI. The CDR3 here is CASTQGGGSGNTIYF. CDR3 bases: TGTGCCAGCACCCAGGGGGGAGGCTCTGGAAACACCATATATTTT.

This clone was picked up a small number of times. Other DNA sequences within the sample encode an identical CDR3. This sequence joins TRBV19 and TRBJ1-2; a weak D match, TRBD1 (6 bases). V was pared by 3 bases and J by 5 bases, with 10 bases between. Germline-derived CDR1 and CDR2 are LNHDA and SQIVND (reference sequence). The CDR3 runs to 13 residues. The CDR3 DNA sequence: TGTGCCAGTAGTATGAGACAGGTATATGGCTACACCTTC. It is translated as CASSMRQVYGYTF.

The rearrangement joins TRBV27 to TRBJ1-5; D is perhaps TRBD1 (6 bases). Germline V gene data show CDR1 as MNHEY and CDR2 as SMNVEV (reference sequence). Between the trimmed V and J ends, which lost 11 bases and 7 bases, there was a span of 24 bases. CDR3 length: 15 residues. The CDR3 spells CAGKPTGKVNQPQHF. DNA for the CDR3: TGTGCCGGCAAACCTACAGGGAAAGTAAACCAGCCCCAGCATTTT.

The gene calls are TRBV18 and TRBJ2-5; 12 nucleotides agree with TRBD2. CDR3 length equals 14 residues. Germline V gene lookup returns CDR1 KGHSH and CDR2 LQKENI. With 3 bases clipped from V and 5 bases from J, the junction kept 1 base outside the gene matches. DNA of the CDR3: TGTGCCAGCTCACCGACTAGCGGGGGTGAGACCCAGTACTTC. Translating it yields CASSPTSGGETQYF.

J is TRBJ2-5 and V is TRBV10-1, with D hard to call. V shed 6 bases and J shed 0 bases, with 8 bases lying between them. This CDR3 is 13 amino acids long. CDR1 and CDR2 from the germline V gene are WNHNN and SYGVQD (reference sequence). This CDR3 reads CASSGWNQETQYF. The DNA of the CDR3 is TGCGCCAGCAGCGGGTGGAACCAAGAGACCCAGTACTTC.

The chain has TRBV6-2 or TRBV6-3 and TRBJ2-3, with a possible D match to TRBD2 (5 bases). Germline loops: CDR1 MNHEY, CDR2 SVGEGT. Trimming took 2 bases from V and 1 from J, leaving 7 bases between them. The CDR3 runs to 14 residues. The DNA of the CDR3 is TGTGCCAGCAGTTACGGACTCGGCACAGATACGCAGTATTTT. It is translated as CASSYGLGTDTQYF.

The chain employs TRBV6-2 or TRBV6-3 and TRBJ2-3; D unresolved. V gave up 2 bases and J gave up 0 bases, with 9 bases separating them. CDR1 is MNHEY and CDR2 is SVGEGT in the germline V gene. This CDR3 is built from 15 residues. CDR3 region: CASSYGQVSTDTQYF. DNA for the CDR3: TGTGCCAGCAGTTACGGGCAGGTTAGCACAGATACGCAGTATTTT.

The J gene is TRBJ2-2, the V gene TRBV6-5, with TRBD1 matching 7 bases. V was clipped by 6 bases and J by 5 bases; unmatched bases: 9. There are 15 residues in the CDR3. Germline-derived CDR1 and CDR2 are MNHEY and SVGAGI. CDR3 residues: CASRDWDRWTGELFF. Written as DNA, the CDR3 is TGTGCCAGCAGAGACTGGGACAGATGGACCGGGGAGCTGTTTTTT.

The rearrangement joins TRBV6-2 or TRBV6-3 to TRBJ2-7; D might be TRBD2 (5 bases). This CDR3 has 13 amino acids. The germline CDR1 and CDR2 sequences are MNHEY and SVGEGT. Trimming cost V 5 bases and J 5 bases, with 13 bases left between them. The CDR3 DNA sequence: TGTGCCAGCAGTGCGACTATCCCCCACGAGCAGTACTTC. This translates into CASSATIPHEQYF.